What follows is one T cell receptor (delta chain) and its context. Its antigen is unidentified. Thymocytes were sorted as CD3+ TCRVdelta1+ TCRVdelta2- after alphabeta T cell depletion. The data stem from a study of Vδ1+ human thymocytes. Study conclusions and caveats: Despite high sort purity, roughly a fifth of thymic T cell receptor delta sequences were Vdelta2. Donors shared many TRG clonotypes but few TRD clonotypes. In the thymus, TRG and TRD repertoires looked highly polyclonal with Gaussian CDR3 lengths.

Extracted RNA was reverse transcribed into cDNA. The CDR3 regions were amplified by multiplex PCR from V-gene primers to a constant-region primer. TCRdb ran CATT on the multiplex PCR reads. The profile shows 70,000 or so delta-chain clones, around 34% of them singletons. V shed 4 bases, J shed 0 bases, and the junction held 14 bases outside the gene matches. The CDR3 length is 18 residues. Germline-derived CDR1 and CDR2 are TSWWSYY and QGS. The receptor was derived from a boy less than two years old who had congenital heart surgery. This chain uses TRDV1 with TRDJ1, with 7 bases that match TRDD3. Sequenced material: Vdelta1+ gamma-delta thymocytes from the thymus. Subset noted: FACS-sorted CD3+ TCRalphabeta- TCRVdelta1+ TCRVdelta2- thymocytes. The CDR3 DNA is TGTGCTCTTGGGGGCCCTTTGTACGCTGGGGGGAACACCGATAAACTCATCTTT. It codes for CALGGPLYAGGNTDKLIF.